A selection of T cell receptor beta chains follows, all from one sample in a study of cytomegalovirus exposure and HLA in healthy donors. Profiling relied on immunoSEQ multiplex PCR, and the TCRdb table lists in-frame clones only, not all of them. The sample lists approximately 37,000 clones; 74% were seen once. Sequenced material: PBMCs. Source of these receptors: a young man in good health and CMV-seronegative. Each CDR3 is given with its conserved first and last residue. Each record gives: J gene, clone size, V gene, D gene, CDR3 DNA, CDR3 protein. A D gene is named only where the DNA matches it firmly. Clone size is shown for a subset of rows, as once, few, many or a class of expanded clone.

>TRBJ2-7|once|TRBV5-1|.
TGCGCCAGCAGCATCGACAGAACCTACGAGCAGTACTTC
CASSIDRTYEQYF
>TRBJ2-3|.|TRBV6-1|TRBD1
TGTGCCAGCACCGACAGGGGGCGAGCAGATACGCAGTATTTT
CASTDRGRADTQYF
>TRBJ1-2|.|TRBV27|.
TGTGCCAGCAGGCCGGGGTTATCATCAGGGGCGAAGTCTAACTATGGCTACACCTTC
CASRPGLSSGAKSNYGYTF
>TRBJ2-2|few|TRBV7-8|.
TGTGCCAGCAGCTTTTTTTCACAGGCGAACACCGGGGAGCTGTTTTTT
CASSFFSQANTGELFF
>TRBJ1-1|few|TRBV7-9|.
TGTTCCAGCAGCTATTACGGCAGGGGAGTGAACACTGAAGCTTTCTTT
CSSSYYGRGVNTEAFF
>TRBJ2-3|.|TRBV6-1|TRBD1
TGTGCCAGCAGTGACCCGGGACAGTTGCGTGATACGCAGTATTTT
CASSDPGQLRDTQYF
>TRBJ1-5|few|TRBV28|.
TGTGCCAGCAGTTTCAGTGGCAATCAGCCCCAGCATTTT
CASSFSGNQPQHF
>TRBJ2-3|.|TRBV19|.
TGTGCCAGTAGTATATCAGGTGTGCGGGGACTCGCTGGGACGCAGTATTTT
CASSISGVRGLAGTQYF
>TRBJ2-1|.|TRBV7-6|.
TGTGCCAGCAGTCCCGATGGGGGGAGCTCCTACAATGAGCAGTTCTTC
CASSPDGGSSYNEQFF
>TRBJ2-7|.|TRBV28|TRBD1
TGTGCCAGCAGCCCGGACAGGATCTACGAGCAGTACTTC
CASSPDRIYEQYF
>TRBJ2-2|.|TRBV7-8|TRBD2
TGTGCCAGCAGCCCGGCTCCGGGAGGGATCGGGGAGCTGTTTTTT
CASSPAPGGIGELFF
>TRBJ2-5|.|TRBV27|TRBD1
TGTGCCAGCAGTAGGTGGGCGCAACAGGGGGAGACCCAGTACTTC
CASSRWAQQGETQYF
>TRBJ1-2|.|TRBV5-1|TRBD1
TGCGCCAGCACCCAGGGGGCCGGTGATTGGGGCTACACCTTC
CASTQGAGDWGYTF
>TRBJ2-7|few|TRBV9|TRBD1
TGTGCCAGCAGCGACAGACAGGGGATGAGCCACGAGCAGTACTTC
CASSDRQGMSHEQYF
>TRBJ2-5|.|TRBV29-1|TRBD2
TGCAGCGTCCACCGAAGACTAGCGGAAGAGACCCAGTACTTC
CSVHRRLAEETQYF
>TRBJ2-7|.|TRBV9|.
TGTGCCAGCAGCGTAGGAGTAGGGGGAAACTACGAGCAGTACTTC
CASSVGVGGNYEQYF
>TRBJ2-7|.|TRBV11-2|TRBD2
TGTGCCAGCAGCCTCACCGGGACTAGCGCAACCTACGAGCAGTACTTC
CASSLTGTSATYEQYF
>TRBJ1-1|.|TRBV7-3|TRBD1
TGTGCCAGCAGCACATCTGGGACAGGGGACGAAGCTTTCTTT
CASSTSGTGDEAFF
>TRBJ1-5|.|TRBV30|TRBD1
TGTGCCTGGAGTGGGGGACAGGGCGTGCGGCCCCAGCATTTT
CAWSGGQGVRPQHF
>TRBJ2-7|.|TRBV7-9|.
TGTGCCAGCACCCCCCCCCAGGGTCCGCTCTCCTACGAGCAGTACTTC
CASTPPQGPLSYEQYF
>TRBJ1-5|.|TRBV6-5|.
TGTGCCAGCAGTACGGGTCCTCAGCCCCAGCATTTT
CASSTGPQPQHF
>TRBJ2-1|.|TRBV19|TRBD2
TGTGCCAGTAGACCTTCCGGGACTAGCGGGGGGGCCTACAATGAGCAGTTCTTC
CASRPSGTSGGAYNEQFF
>TRBJ2-5|.|TRBV27|.
TGTGCCAGCAGGACCTTACAGGGCGGACAGGAGACCCAGTACTTC
CASRTLQGGQETQYF
>TRBJ2-1|.|TRBV11-2|TRBD2
TGTGCCAGCATGGCGAGACAGGGGACTAGCGGGGGCAGTAATGAGCAGTTCTTC
CASMARQGTSGGSNEQFF
>TRBJ2-1|.|TRBV25-1|.
TGTGCCAGCAGTGAATTTGGACAGAAGAGCTCCTACAATGAGCAGTTCTTC
CASSEFGQKSSYNEQFF
>TRBJ2-7|.|TRBV11-3|.
TGTGCCAGCAGCGCGGGACAGAACTACGAGCAGTACTTC
CASSAGQNYEQYF
>TRBJ2-5|.|TRBV10-1|.
TGCGCCAGCAGTGATTCGAAGGGGGTAGAGACCCAGTACTTC
CASSDSKGVETQYF
>TRBJ1-2|.|TRBV7-8|TRBD1
TGTGCCAGCAGCCCGGCCCGGGACAGGAATGGCTACACCTTC
CASSPARDRNGYTF
>TRBJ2-5|once|TRBV6-5|.
TGTGCCAGCAGTCTTACGGGACACAAAGAGACCCAGTACTTC
CASSLTGHKETQYF
>TRBJ1-2|.|TRBV29-1|.
TGCAGCGCAGAAGGACAGACTAACTATGGCTACACCTTC
CSAEGQTNYGYTF
>TRBJ2-1|.|TRBV30|.
TGTGCCTGGAGACAGAACAATGAGCAGTTCTTC
CAWRQNNEQFF
>TRBJ1-1|.|TRBV30|.
TGTGCCTGGGGGCGACCAAACACTGAAGCTTTCTTT
CAWGRPNTEAFF
>TRBJ1-2|.|TRBV19|.
TGTGCCAGTAGTATCGCCGGAAAACAGAAAGACTATGGCTACACCTTC
CASSIAGKQKDYGYTF
>TRBJ1-2|.|TRBV2|TRBD1
TGTGCCAGCAGTGATTCGGGACAGGGGGCTTATGGCTACACCTTC
CASSDSGQGAYGYTF
>TRBJ1-1|.|TRBV7-9|TRBD1
TGTGCCAGCAGCTTAGTAGGGGACAGGGCGGCTTTCTTT
CASSLVGDRAAFF
>TRBJ2-5|.|TRBV30|.
TGTGCCTGGAGTGGGGGCGTGCAAGAGACCCAGTACTTC
CAWSGGVQETQYF
>TRBJ2-1|.|TRBV28|TRBD2
TGTGCCAGCAGTTTTCTTAGCGGGATGTACAATGAGCAGTTCTTC
CASSFLSGMYNEQFF
>TRBJ2-7|.|TRBV28|.
TGTGCCAGCAGTTTATTCCCGGGCTACGAGCAGTACTTC
CASSLFPGYEQYF
>TRBJ1-2|.|TRBV29-1|.
TGCAGCGTTGAAGGTCAGGGGTCTTCAGGGGGCTACACCTTC
CSVEGQGSSGGYTF
>TRBJ1-1|.|TRBV30|.
TGTGCCTGGAGCGCCGGGACAAAGAACACTGAAGCTTTCTTT
CAWSAGTKNTEAFF
>TRBJ1-1|.|TRBV11-2|TRBD1
TGTGCCAGCAGAGGGACAGCCACTGAAGCTTTCTTT
CASRGTATEAFF
>TRBJ1-5|few|TRBV5-4|TRBD1
TGTGCCAGCAGTCGGGACAGGGAGCCCCAGCATTTT
CASSRDREPQHF
>TRBJ1-2|.|TRBV2|TRBD1
TGTGCCAGCAGTGAGAGACAGGGGGGAGGCTACACCTTC
CASSERQGGGYTF
>TRBJ1-6|.|TRBV14|.
TGTGCCAGCAGCCCCCCAGGGGCAAGCAGATGGAATTCACCCCTCCACTTT
CASSPPGASRWNSPLHF
>TRBJ1-5|.|TRBV19|.
TGTGCCAGTAGTATTCAAGCCCAGCCCCAGCATTTT
CASSIQAQPQHF
>TRBJ2-2|.|TRBV28|.
TGTGCCAGCAGTTTAGAGGCGAGGTACACCGGGGAGCTGTTTTTT
CASSLEARYTGELFF
>TRBJ2-5|few|TRBV6-1|TRBD2
TGTGCCACCAGTCGATCGGGAGGGGAGACCCAGTACTTC
CATSRSGGETQYF
>TRBJ2-7|.|TRBV9|TRBD1
TGTGCCAGCAGCGCCACCGGGACAGGGGGCGACTACGAGCAGTACTTC
CASSATGTGGDYEQYF
>TRBJ2-3|.|TRBV6-1|.
TGTGCCAGCCTACGACAGGTTTGGACAGATACGCAGTATTTT
CASLRQVWTDTQYF
>TRBJ1-2|.|TRBV27|TRBD1
TGTGCCAGCAGTCCCCAGGGGACAGGGAGCTATGGCTACACCTTC
CASSPQGTGSYGYTF
>TRBJ1-3|.|TRBV2|TRBD1
TGTGCCAGCAGTTACATAGGACAGGGAGGAAACACCATATATTTT
CASSYIGQGGNTIYF
>TRBJ2-7|.|TRBV7-8|.
TGTGCCAGCAGCTTAGTTCTTAATGCCTACGAGCAGTACTTC
CASSLVLNAYEQYF
>TRBJ1-2|.|TRBV2|TRBD1
TGTGCCAGCAATGGCCTTGGAGGAAGACAGGGCAGAGGCTACACCTTC
CASNGLGGRQGRGYTF
>TRBJ1-3|few|TRBV5-1|TRBD1
TGCGCCAGCAGCTTGATAGGGACAGGACAAAACACCATATATTTT
CASSLIGTGQNTIYF
>TRBJ2-7|.|TRBV10-1|.
TGCGCCAGCAGTGAGCAGGCCGGGCCAGGGTACGAGCAGTACTTC
CASSEQAGPGYEQYF
>TRBJ2-7|few|TRBV2|TRBD1
TGTGCCAGCAGGGACAGGGATTCCTACGAGCAGTACTTC
CASRDRDSYEQYF
>TRBJ2-3|.|TRBV28|.
TGTGCCGGCCGTGGCTGGGGCGAGGCAGATACGCAGTATTTT
CAGRGWGEADTQYF
>TRBJ1-5|.|TRBV6-6|.
TGTGCCAGCAGTTACTCCCGCGGTGAGCCCCAGCATTTT
CASSYSRGEPQHF
>TRBJ2-3|.|TRBV2|TRBD2
TGTGCCAGCAGCCTACTAGCGGGGGGCAGTACAGATACGCAGTATTTT
CASSLLAGGSTDTQYF